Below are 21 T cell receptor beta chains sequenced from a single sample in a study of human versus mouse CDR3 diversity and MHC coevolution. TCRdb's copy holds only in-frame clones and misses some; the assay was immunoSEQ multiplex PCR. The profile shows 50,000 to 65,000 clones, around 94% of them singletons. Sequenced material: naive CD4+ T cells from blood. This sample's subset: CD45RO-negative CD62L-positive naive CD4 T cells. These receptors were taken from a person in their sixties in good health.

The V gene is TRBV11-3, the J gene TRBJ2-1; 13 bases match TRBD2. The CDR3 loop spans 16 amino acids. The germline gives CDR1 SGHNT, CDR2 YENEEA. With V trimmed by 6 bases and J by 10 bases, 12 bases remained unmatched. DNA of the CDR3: TGTGCCAGCAGACTGACGGGACTAGCGGGACCAGGCGAGCAGTTCTTC. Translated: CASRLTGLAGPGEQFF.

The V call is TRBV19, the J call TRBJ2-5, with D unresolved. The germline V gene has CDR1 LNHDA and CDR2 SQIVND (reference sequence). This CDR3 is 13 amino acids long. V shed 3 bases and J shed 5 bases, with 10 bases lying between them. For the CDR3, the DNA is TGTGCCAGTAGTATCCCCCCCAGTGAGACCCAGTACTTC. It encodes CASSIPPSETQYF.

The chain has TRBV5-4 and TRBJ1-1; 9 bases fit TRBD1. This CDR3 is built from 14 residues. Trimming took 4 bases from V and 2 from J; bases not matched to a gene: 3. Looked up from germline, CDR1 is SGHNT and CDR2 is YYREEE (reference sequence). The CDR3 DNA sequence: TGTGCCAGCAGCATACAGGGGGCAAACACTGAAGCTTTCTTT. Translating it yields CASSIQGANTEAFF.

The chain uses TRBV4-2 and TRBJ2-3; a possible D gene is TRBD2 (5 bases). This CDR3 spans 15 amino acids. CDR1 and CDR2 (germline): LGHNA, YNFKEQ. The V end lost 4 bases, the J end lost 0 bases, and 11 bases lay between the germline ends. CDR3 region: CASSLSERSTDTQYF. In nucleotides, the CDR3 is TGTGCCAGCAGCCTCTCCGAGCGGAGCACAGATACGCAGTATTTT.

In DNA, the CDR3 is TGTGCCAGCAGTCCCGGGACTAGCGCCAATGAGCAGTTCTTC. Translation: CASSPGTSANEQFF. The chain joins TRBV6-6 to TRBJ2-1, with 10 bases fitting TRBD2. CDR1 and CDR2 from the germline V gene are MNHNY and SVGAGI (reference sequence). The CDR3 covers 14 residues. Losses at the gene ends were 5 bases for V and 6 bases for J; bases not matched to a gene: 4.

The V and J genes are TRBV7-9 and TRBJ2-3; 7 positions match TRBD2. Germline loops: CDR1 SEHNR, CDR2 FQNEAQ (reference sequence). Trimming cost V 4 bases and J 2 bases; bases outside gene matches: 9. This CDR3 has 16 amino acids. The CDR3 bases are TGTGCCAGCAGCTCCACCTCTAGCGGACCCACAGATACGCAGTATTTT. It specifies CASSSTSSGPTDTQYF. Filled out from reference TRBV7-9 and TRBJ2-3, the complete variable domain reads DTGVSQNPRHKITKRGQNVTFRCDPISEHNRLYWYRQTLGQGPEFLTYFQNEAQLEKSRLLSDRFSAERPKGSFSTLEIQRTEQGDSAMYLCASSSTSSGPTDTQYFGPGTRLTVL.

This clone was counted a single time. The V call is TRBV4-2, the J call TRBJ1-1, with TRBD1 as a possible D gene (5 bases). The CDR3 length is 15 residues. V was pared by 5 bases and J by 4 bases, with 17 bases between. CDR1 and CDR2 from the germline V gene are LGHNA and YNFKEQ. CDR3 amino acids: CASSLEAGGGTEAFF. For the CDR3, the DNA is TGTGCCAGCAGCTTGGAAGCCGGGGGAGGCACTGAAGCTTTCTTT.

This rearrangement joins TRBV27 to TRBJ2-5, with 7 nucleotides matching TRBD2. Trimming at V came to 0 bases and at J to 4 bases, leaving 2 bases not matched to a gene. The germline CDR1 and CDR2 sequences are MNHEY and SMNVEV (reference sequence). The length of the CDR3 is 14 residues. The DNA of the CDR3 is TGTGCCAGCAGTTTATCGGGGGGGAGAGAGACCCAGTACTTC. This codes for CASSLSGGRETQYF.

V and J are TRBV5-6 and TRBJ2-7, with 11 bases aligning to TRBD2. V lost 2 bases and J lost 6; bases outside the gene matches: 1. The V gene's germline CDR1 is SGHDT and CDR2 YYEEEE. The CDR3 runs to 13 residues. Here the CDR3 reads CASSLTSGSEQYF. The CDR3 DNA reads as TGTGCCAGCAGCTTAACTAGCGGGAGCGAGCAGTACTTC.

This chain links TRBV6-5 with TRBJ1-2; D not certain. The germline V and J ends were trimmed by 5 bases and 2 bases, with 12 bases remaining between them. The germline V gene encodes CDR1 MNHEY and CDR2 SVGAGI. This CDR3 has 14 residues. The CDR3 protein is CASSPRGGNYGYTF. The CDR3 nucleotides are TGTGCCAGCAGTCCCCGGGGTGGGAACTATGGCTACACCTTC.

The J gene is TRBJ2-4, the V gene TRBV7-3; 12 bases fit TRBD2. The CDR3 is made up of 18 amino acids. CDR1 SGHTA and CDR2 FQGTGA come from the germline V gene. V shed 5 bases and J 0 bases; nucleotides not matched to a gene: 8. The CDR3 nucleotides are TGTGCCAGCAGCAAGACTAGCGGGGGCGTTCTAGCCAAAAACATTCAGTACTTC. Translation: CASSKTSGGVLAKNIQYF.

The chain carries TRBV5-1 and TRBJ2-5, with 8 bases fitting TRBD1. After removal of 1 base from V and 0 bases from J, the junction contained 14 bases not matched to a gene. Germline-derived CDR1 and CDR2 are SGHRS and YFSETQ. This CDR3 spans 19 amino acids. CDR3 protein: CASSLYWDRTTSHQETQYF. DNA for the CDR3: TGCGCCAGCAGCTTGTATTGGGACAGGACCACCTCCCACCAAGAGACCCAGTACTTC. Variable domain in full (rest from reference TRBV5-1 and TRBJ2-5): KAGVTQTPRYLIKTRGQQVTLSCSPISGHRSVSWYQQTPGQGLQFLFEYFSETQRNKGNFPGRFSGRQFSNSRSEMNVSTLELGDSALYLCASSLYWDRTTSHQETQYFGPGTRLLVL.

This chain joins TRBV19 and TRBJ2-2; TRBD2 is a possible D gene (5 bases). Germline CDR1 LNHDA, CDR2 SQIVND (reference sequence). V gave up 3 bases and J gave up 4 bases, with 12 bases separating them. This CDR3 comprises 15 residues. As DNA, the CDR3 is TGTGCCAGTAGTATTAATGCTAGCCCCACCGGGGAGCTGTTTTTT. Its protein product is CASSINASPTGELFF.

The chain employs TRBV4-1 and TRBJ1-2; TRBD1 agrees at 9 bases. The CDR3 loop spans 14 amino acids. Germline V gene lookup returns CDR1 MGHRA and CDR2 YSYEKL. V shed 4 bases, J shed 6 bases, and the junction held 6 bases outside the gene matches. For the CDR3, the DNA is TGCGCCAGCAGCCGCCCGGACAGGGGAAATGGCTACACCTTC. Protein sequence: CASSRPDRGNGYTF.

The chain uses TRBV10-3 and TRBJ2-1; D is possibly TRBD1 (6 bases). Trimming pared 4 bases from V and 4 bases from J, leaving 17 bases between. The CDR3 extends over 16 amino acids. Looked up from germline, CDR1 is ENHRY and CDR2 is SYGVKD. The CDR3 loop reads CAISAGGAGQYNEQFF. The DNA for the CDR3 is TGTGCCATCAGTGCTGGGGGCGCAGGACAATACAATGAGCAGTTCTTC.

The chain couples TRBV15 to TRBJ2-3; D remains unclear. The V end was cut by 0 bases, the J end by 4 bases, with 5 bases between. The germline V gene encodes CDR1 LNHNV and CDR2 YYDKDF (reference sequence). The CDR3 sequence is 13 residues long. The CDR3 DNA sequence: TGTGCCACCAGCAGAGATCCCGCAGATACGCAGTATTTT. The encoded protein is CATSRDPADTQYF. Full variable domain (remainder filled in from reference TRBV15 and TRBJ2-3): DAMVIQNPRYQVTQFGKPVTLSCSQTLNHNVMYWYQQKSSQAPKLLFHYYDKDFNNEADTPDNFQSRRPNTSFCFLDIRSPGLGDTAMYLCATSRDPADTQYFGPGTRLTVL.

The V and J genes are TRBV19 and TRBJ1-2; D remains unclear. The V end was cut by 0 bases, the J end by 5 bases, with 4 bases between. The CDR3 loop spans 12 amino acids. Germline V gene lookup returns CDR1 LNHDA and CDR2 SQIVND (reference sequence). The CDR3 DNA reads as TGTGCCAGTAGTATAGATTATTATGGCTACACCTTC. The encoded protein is CASSIDYYGYTF.

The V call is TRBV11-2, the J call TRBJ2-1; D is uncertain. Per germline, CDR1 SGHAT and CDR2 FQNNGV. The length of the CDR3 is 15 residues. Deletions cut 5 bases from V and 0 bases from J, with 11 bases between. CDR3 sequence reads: CASSQARHSYNEQFF. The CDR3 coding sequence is TGTGCCAGCAGCCAAGCCAGACACTCCTACAATGAGCAGTTCTTC.

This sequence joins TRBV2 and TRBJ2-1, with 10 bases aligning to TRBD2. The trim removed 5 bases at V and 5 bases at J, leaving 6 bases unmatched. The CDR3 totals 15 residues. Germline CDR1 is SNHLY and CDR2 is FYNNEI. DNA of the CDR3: TGTGCCAGCAGTCCTTTAGCGGGGGGTGACAATGAGCAGTTCTTC. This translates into CASSPLAGGDNEQFF.

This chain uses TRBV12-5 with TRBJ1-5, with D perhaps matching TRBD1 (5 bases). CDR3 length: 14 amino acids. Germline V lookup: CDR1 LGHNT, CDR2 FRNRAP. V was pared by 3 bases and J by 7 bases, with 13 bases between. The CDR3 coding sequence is TGTGCTAGTGGTTTTTACCTCGACAGCCAGCCCCAGCATTTT. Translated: CASGFYLDSQPQHF.

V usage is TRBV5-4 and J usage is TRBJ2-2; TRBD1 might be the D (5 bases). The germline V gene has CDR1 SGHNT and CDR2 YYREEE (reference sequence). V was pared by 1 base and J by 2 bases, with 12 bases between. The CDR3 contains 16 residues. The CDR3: CASSLSLGLNTGELFF. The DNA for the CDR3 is TGTGCCAGCAGCTTGTCGTTGGGGCTTAACACCGGGGAGCTGTTTTTT.